These 32 T cell receptor beta chains were all obtained from the same sample, sequenced in a study of blood T cell repertoires in COVID-19. The protocol was immunoSEQ multiplex PCR, while the TCRdb copy is restricted to in-frame clones and leaves out a portion. The sample consists of 180,000 or so clones, 88% of them appearing once. Sequences were obtained from peripheral blood. All receptors come from a young man with active or convalescent COVID-19.

The CDR3 DNA sequence: TGTGCCATCAGTGATAGGGGCTCGATGAACACCGGGGAGCTGTTTTTT. Protein product: CAISDRGSMNTGELFF. The J gene is TRBJ2-2, the V gene TRBV10-3; a possible D gene is TRBD1 (5 bases). The CDR3 loop spans 16 amino acids. Germline CDR1 ENHRY, CDR2 SYGVKD. Deletions cut 3 bases from V and 1 base from J, with 12 bases between.

This chain joins TRBV7-9 and TRBJ2-1; the match to TRBD1 covers 9 bases. The CDR3 loop spans 15 amino acids. Germline CDR1 SEHNR, CDR2 FQNEAQ (reference sequence). The junction had 3 bases not matched to a gene; V was cut back by 6 bases and J by 0 bases. The CDR3 here is CASSKDRGSYNEQFF. CDR3 coding DNA: TGTGCCAGCAGTAAGGACAGGGGCTCCTACAATGAGCAGTTCTTC.

This sequence joins TRBV6-5 and TRBJ1-2; TRBD1 aligns across 7 bases. Germline V gene data show CDR1 as MNHEY and CDR2 as SVGAGI. Trimming removed 7 bases from V and 4 bases from J; junction bases left unmatched: 12. CDR3 length: 15 residues. In DNA, the CDR3 is TGTGCCAGCAAGGGACAGAGCACCCGGGCCTATGGCTACACCTTC. Translation: CASKGQSTRAYGYTF.

The sample holds a few counts of this clone. This rearrangement joins TRBV15 to TRBJ2-3; a possible D gene is TRBD2 (5 bases). Germline-derived CDR1 and CDR2 are LNHNV and YYDKDF (reference sequence). The V end lost 3 bases, the J end lost 9 bases, and 16 bases lay between the germline ends. The CDR3 is 14 residues long. In nucleotides, the CDR3 is TGTGCCACCAGCAGCGGACGCGAGGGAAGGACGCAGTATTTT. Encoded protein: CATSSGREGRTQYF.

The table lists this clone with a count of one. This chain connects TRBV2 to TRBJ1-1; possible D gene TRBD1, 5 bases. CDR3 length: 12 residues. Germline V CDR1 and CDR2: SNHLY, FYNNEI. V was clipped by 4 bases and J by 10 bases, with 13 bases between them. The CDR3, as DNA: TGTGCCAGCAGTGTGTCCGGGAGGGGAGCTTTCTTT. Translated: CASSVSGRGAFF.

The V gene is TRBV9, the J gene TRBJ2-7; D remains ambiguous. CDR1 is SGDLS and CDR2 is YYNGEE in the germline V gene. The CDR3 runs to 13 residues. The V end was cut by 3 bases, the J end by 7 bases, with 14 bases between. DNA of the CDR3: TGTGCCAGCAGCGAAAGCCCGATGAGAGAGCAGTACTTC. It codes for CASSESPMREQYF.

The chain uses TRBV28 and TRBJ1-2; 8 positions match TRBD1. This CDR3 is built from 16 residues. The V gene end was trimmed by 1 base and the J gene end by 8 bases; junction bases not matched to a gene: 12. Germline V gene sequence: CDR1 MDHEN, CDR2 SYDVKM. The CDR3 loop reads CASSLLTGQGAAGYTF. In DNA, the CDR3 is TGTGCCAGCAGTTTATTAACCGGACAGGGAGCGGCGGGCTACACCTTC.

The chain employs TRBV25-1 and TRBJ2-2; D possibly corresponds to TRBD2 (6 bases). The CDR3 length is 16 residues. Germline lookup yields CDR1 MGHDK and CDR2 SYGVNS. The germline V and J ends were trimmed by 1 base and 0 bases, with 9 bases remaining between them. The CDR3 nucleotides are TGTGCCAGCAGTGAATCAGGCGGGGCGAACACCGGGGAGCTGTTTTTT. This encodes CASSESGGANTGELFF.

Of note for this clone: The junction does not match germline at one end; this may be a read error. The V and J genes are TRBV7-7 and TRBJ2-3; 7 bases align to TRBD2. The length of the CDR3 is 15 residues. CDR1 is SSHAT and CDR2 is FNYEAQ in the germline V gene (reference sequence). As DNA, the CDR3 is TGTGCTAGCAGCCCCTCTAGCGGACCCACAGATACGCAGTATTTT. Its protein is CASSPSSGPTDTQYF.

The V call is TRBV27, the J call TRBJ1-1; TRBD1 agrees at 8 bases. V dropped 2 bases and J dropped 4; count of bases not matched to a gene: 6. Germline lookup yields CDR1 MNHEY and CDR2 SMNVEV (reference sequence). The CDR3 extends over 15 amino acids. CDR3 protein: CASSLGQGASTEAFF. DNA for the CDR3: TGTGCCAGCAGTTTAGGGCAGGGGGCGAGCACTGAAGCTTTCTTT.

J is TRBJ1-5 and V is TRBV7-2; D gene uncertain. The V end was cut by 1 base, the J end by 0 bases, with 7 bases between. In germline, CDR1 is SGHTA, CDR2 FQGNSA. The CDR3 extends over 15 amino acids. The CDR3 protein is CASSLVSISNQPQHF. Here the CDR3 DNA reads TGTGCCAGCAGCTTAGTGTCCATTAGCAATCAGCCCCAGCATTTT.

This clone appeared a few times. V and J are TRBV10-2 and TRBJ1-5, with a weak D call TRBD1 (5 bases). There are 14 residues in the CDR3. The ends were cut back, 6 bases at V and 7 bases at J, with 16 bases in the middle. Germline assignment: CDR1 WSHSY and CDR2 SAAADI. DNA of the CDR3: TGCGCCAGCAGGGATGGGGCAGTCAGACAGCCCCAGCATTTT. Translation: CASRDGAVRQPQHF.

V gene TRBV12-5 combines with J gene TRBJ2-3; a possible D gene is TRBD2 (5 bases). CDR1 and CDR2 from the germline V gene are LGHNT and FRNRAP. This CDR3 contains 13 residues. Trimming cost V 6 bases and J 4 bases, with 11 bases left between them. CDR3: CASGTSGADTQYF. The CDR3 coding sequence is TGTGCTAGTGGCACTAGTGGGGCAGATACGCAGTATTTT. Variable domain in full (rest from reference TRBV12-5 and TRBJ2-3): DARVTQTPRHKVTEMGQEVTMRCQPILGHNTVFWYRQTMMQGLELLAYFRNRAPLDDSGMPKDRFSAEMPDATLATLKIQPSEPRDSAVYFCASGTSGADTQYFGPGTRLTVL.

The chain has TRBV29-1 and TRBJ1-1, with a tentative D call TRBD1 (5 bases). Trimming cost V 6 bases and J 4 bases, with 9 bases left between them. The V gene's germline CDR1 is SQVTM and CDR2 ANQGSEA. The CDR3 runs to 11 residues. The DNA of the CDR3 is TGCAGCGTGACAGTAACCACTGAAGCTTTCTTT. Translating gives CSVTVTTEAFF.

The V and J genes are TRBV6-6 and TRBJ1-2; D perhaps matches TRBD1 (6 bases). This CDR3 contains 17 residues. Trimming took 5 bases from V and 4 from J, leaving 23 bases between them. Germline V lookup: CDR1 MNHNY, CDR2 SVGAGI (reference sequence). The CDR3 loop reads CASSRPPTGNPSYGYTF. The DNA for the CDR3 is TGTGCCAGCAGTCGCCCGCCCACAGGGAACCCCTCCTATGGCTACACCTTC.

The rearrangement links TRBV19 to TRBJ2-1, with 8 bases fitting TRBD2. Germline V gene data show CDR1 as LNHDA and CDR2 as SQIVND (reference sequence). The V and J ends lost 9 bases and 9 bases, in that order; junction bases with no gene match: 13. The CDR3 has 14 residues. The CDR3 reads CASDAGLVPGEQFF. The CDR3 DNA follows: TGTGCCAGCGACGCGGGACTAGTCCCCGGTGAGCAGTTCTTC.

A word on this clone: One junction end does not reproduce the germline sequence, and a read error may be involved. V gene TRBV29-1 combines with J gene TRBJ1-2, with 9 bases that match TRBD1. The germline CDR1 and CDR2 sequences are SQVTM and ANQGSEA. CDR3 length: 13 amino acids. The CDR3 spells CSVDRDRAGGHTF. The CDR3 nucleotides are TGCAGCGTCGACCGGGACAGGGCTGGTGGCCACACCTTC.

The chain links TRBV3-1 (or the pseudogene TRBV3-2) to TRBJ2-3; TRBD2 agrees at 11 bases. CDR1 is LGHDT and CDR2 is YNNKEL in the germline V gene (reference sequence). The CDR3 spans 16 residues. Unmatched junction bases numbered 3, after V lost 4 bases and J lost 0 bases. CDR3 amino acids: CASSPGLAVSTDTQYF. CDR3 nucleotides: TGTGCCAGCAGCCCGGGACTAGCGGTTAGCACAGATACGCAGTATTTT.

The rearrangement links TRBV13 to TRBJ2-5; tentatively, D is TRBD1 (5 bases). The CDR3 is 13 amino acids. Germline CDR1 PRHDT, CDR2 FYEKMQ (reference sequence). Trimming shortened V by 2 bases and J by 4 bases, and 8 bases separated the two germline ends. The CDR3 here is CASSLLTVETQYF. DNA for the CDR3: TGTGCCAGCAGCTTATTGACAGTAGAGACCCAGTACTTC. The entire variable domain, with the rest obtained from reference TRBV13 and TRBJ2-5, is as follows: AAGVIQSPRHLIKEKRETATLKCYPIPRHDTVYWYQQGPGQDPQFLISFYEKMQSDKGSIPDRFSAQQFSDYHSELNMSSLELGDSALYFCASSLLTVETQYFGPGTRLLVL.

V usage is TRBV2 and J usage is TRBJ1-2; TRBD1 matches at 9 bases. This CDR3 region has 16 residues. V dropped 6 bases and J dropped 7; count of bases not matched to a gene: 15. CDR1 is SNHLY, CDR2 FYNNEI, per germline. CDR3 region: CASSAQTTGGESGYTF. The DNA of the CDR3 is TGTGCCAGCAGCGCTCAAACTACAGGGGGCGAAAGTGGCTACACCTTC.

V and J are TRBV30 and TRBJ1-1; 7 nucleotides agree with TRBD1. The CDR3 runs 12 residues. Germline V lookup: CDR1 GTSNPN, CDR2 SVGIG (reference sequence). The junction had 5 bases not matched to a gene; V was cut back by 4 bases and J by 6 bases. The CDR3 sequence is CAWIRGFSEAFF. For the CDR3, the DNA is TGTGCCTGGATCAGGGGGTTTTCTGAAGCTTTCTTT.

This chain joins TRBV7-2 and TRBJ1-1; D gene unclear. The CDR3 contains 14 residues. V lost 5 bases to trimming and J lost 4 bases, with 14 bases between them. The germline gives CDR1 SGHTA, CDR2 FQGNSA. CDR3 coding DNA: TGTGCCAGCAGCCCCCTTGGGCTCCCCACTGAAGCTTTCTTT. Residues: CASSPLGLPTEAFF.

The genes are TRBV28 and TRBJ1-1, with D maybe TRBD1 (6 bases). Germline V gene data show CDR1 as MDHEN and CDR2 as SYDVKM. This CDR3 region has 14 residues. V shed 7 bases and J shed 4 bases, with 16 bases lying between them. As DNA, the CDR3 is TGTGCCAGCATCGAATCAGGGGTTTTCACTGAAGCTTTCTTT. The encoded protein is CASIESGVFTEAFF.

The genes are TRBV19 and TRBJ2-3; D call uncertain. The V end lost 7 bases, the J end lost 1 base, and 12 bases lay between the germline ends. Germline V CDR1 and CDR2: LNHDA, SQIVND (reference sequence). The CDR3 runs to 14 residues. The CDR3 loop is CASTRGIRTDTQYF. In nucleotides, the CDR3 is TGTGCCAGTACCAGAGGCATACGCACAGATACGCAGTATTTT.

This chain uses TRBV27 with TRBJ2-5; no definite D call. The CDR3 covers 13 residues. Trimming cost V 6 bases and J 4 bases, with 12 bases left between them. Germline V gene sequence: CDR1 MNHEY, CDR2 SMNVEV (reference sequence). The CDR3 is CASRDSLGETQYF. Written as DNA, the CDR3 is TGTGCCAGCAGAGATTCCCTCGGAGAGACCCAGTACTTC.

V and J are TRBV18 and TRBJ1-1, with D possibly being TRBD1 (5 bases). This CDR3 contains 13 residues. Trimming pared 6 bases from V and 3 bases from J, leaving 11 bases between. CDR1 is KGHSH, CDR2 LQKENI, per germline. CDR3 sequence: CASSTTGDTEAFF. The CDR3 nucleotides read TGTGCCAGCTCTACTACGGGGGACACTGAAGCTTTCTTT. Combining the CDR3 with reference TRBV18 and TRBJ1-1 gives the whole variable domain NAGVMQNPRHLVRRRGQEARLRCSPMKGHSHVYWYRQLPEEGLKFMVYLQKENIIDESGMPKERFSAEFPKEGPSILRIQQVVRGDSAAYFCASSTTGDTEAFFGQGTRLTVV.

This clone has more than one count but fewer than ten. The chain couples TRBV19 to TRBJ2-7, with 8 positions matching TRBD2. V was pared by 3 bases and J by 4 bases, with 5 bases of the junction left unmatched. The CDR3 contains 14 residues. Looked up from germline, CDR1 is LNHDA and CDR2 is SQIVND (reference sequence). The CDR3 loop reads CASSISRGAYEQYF. For the CDR3, the DNA is TGTGCCAGTAGTATCTCGCGGGGGGCTTACGAGCAGTACTTC.

The rearrangement links TRBV19 to TRBJ2-2; D might be TRBD1 (5 bases). Germline CDR1 and CDR2: LNHDA and SQIVND (reference sequence). V lost 3 bases to trimming and J lost 5 bases, with 13 bases between them. CDR3 length equals 15 residues. CDR3 DNA: TGTGCCAGTAGTATTCTCGGACAAGATACCGGGGAGCTGTTTTTT. Translated: CASSILGQDTGELFF.

The chain couples TRBV9 to TRBJ1-6; TRBD1 might be the D (5 bases). The CDR3 runs 16 residues. The V gene lost 3 bases and the J gene lost 7 bases, with 17 bases spanning the gap. The germline V gene has CDR1 SGDLS and CDR2 YYNGEE. CDR3 sequence reads: CASSGGGGRGNSPLHF. The CDR3 DNA follows: TGTGCCAGCAGCGGAGGTGGGGGGAGAGGAAATTCACCCCTCCACTTT.

The gene calls are TRBV5-4 and TRBJ2-2; 9 positions agree with TRBD1. The germline gives CDR1 SGHNT, CDR2 YYREEE (reference sequence). CDR3 length equals 15 residues. V dropped 4 bases and J dropped 4; count of bases not matched to a gene: 5. CDR3 coding DNA: TGTGCCAGCAGCCGGGACAGGGTTGGCACCGGGGAGCTGTTTTTT. Translating gives CASSRDRVGTGELFF.

This sequence joins TRBV18 and TRBJ1-4; a possible D gene is TRBD1 (5 bases). The ends were cut back, 2 bases at V and 7 bases at J, with 11 bases in the middle. The CDR3 has 14 amino acids. Germline values: CDR1 KGHSH, CDR2 LQKENI. The CDR3, as DNA: TGTGCCAGCTCACCAATCGGCGGGGGTGAAAAACTGTTTTTT. Amino acids: CASSPIGGGEKLFF.

This clone has more than one count but fewer than ten. CDR3 loop: CSVNPGTDTQYF. As DNA, the CDR3 is TGCAGCGTTAACCCGGGCACAGATACGCAGTATTTT. The chain carries TRBV29-1 and TRBJ2-3; no clear D gene. This CDR3 contains 12 residues. V was shortened by 5 bases and J by 1 base, with 7 bases between the two germline ends. In germline, CDR1 is SQVTM, CDR2 ANQGSEA.